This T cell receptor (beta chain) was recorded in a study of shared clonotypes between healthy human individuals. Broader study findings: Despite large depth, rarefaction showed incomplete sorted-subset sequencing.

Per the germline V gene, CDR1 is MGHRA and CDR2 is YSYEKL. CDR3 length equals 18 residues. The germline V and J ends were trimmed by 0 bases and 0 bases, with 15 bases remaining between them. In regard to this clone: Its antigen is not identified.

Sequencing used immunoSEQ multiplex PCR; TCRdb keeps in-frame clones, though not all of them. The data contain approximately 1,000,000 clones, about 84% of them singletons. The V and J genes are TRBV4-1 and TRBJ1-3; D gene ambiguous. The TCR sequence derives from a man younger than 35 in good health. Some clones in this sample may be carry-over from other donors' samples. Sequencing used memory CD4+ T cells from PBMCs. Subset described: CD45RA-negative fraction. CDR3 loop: CASSQDAGVYDSGNTIYF. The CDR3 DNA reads TGCGCCAGCAGCCAAGACGCCGGGGTATACGACTCTGGAAACACCATATATTTT.